The next 22 T cell receptor beta chains were all read from a single sample in a study of shared clonotypes between healthy human individuals. Measured with immunoSEQ multiplex PCR; TCRdb has only the in-frame clones, and not every one. This table holds 2 million to 2.5 million clones, about 94% found once. The source material was naive CD4+ T cells sorted from blood. The subset denotes: CD45RA+ positively selected. Receptors were obtained from a man aged 18-30 years in good health.

A word on this clone: One end of the junction fails to match germline, which may point to a read error. CDR3 region: CASSLGTSGRADIF. CDR3 DNA sequence: TGTGCCAGCAGCTTAGGGACTAGCGGGAGGGCGGATATCTTC. The rearrangement joins TRBV7-2 to TRBJ2-1; 15 bases are shared with TRBD2. Germline V gene data show CDR1 as SGHTA and CDR2 as FQGNSA. This CDR3 spans 14 amino acids.

The chain joins TRBV30 to TRBJ2-3; D possibly uses TRBD1 or TRBD2 (5 bases each). With 8 bases removed from V and 6 bases from J, the gap between germline ends came to 15 bases. Germline CDR1 and CDR2: GTSNPN and SVGIG (reference sequence). The CDR3 has 12 amino acids. This CDR3 reads CATAGGTDTQYF. The CDR3 DNA sequence: TGTGCCACCGCCGGTGGGACCGATACGCAGTATTTT. Together with reference TRBV30 and TRBJ2-3, the CDR3 gives the full variable domain: SQTIHQWPATLVQPVGSPLSLECTVEGTSNPNLYWYRQAAGRGLQLLFYSVGIGQISSEVPQNLSASRPQDRQFILSSKKLLLSDSGFYLCATAGGTDTQYFGPGTRLTVL.

The J gene is TRBJ2-2, the V gene TRBV5-1; D may be TRBD2 (6 bases). The length of the CDR3 is 15 residues. V was trimmed by 4 bases and J by 7 bases, leaving 17 bases between them. The germline gives CDR1 SGHRS, CDR2 YFSETQ. The CDR3 sequence is CASSPRTGEDGELFF. The CDR3 DNA reads as TGCGCCAGCAGCCCCCGGACCGGGGAGGACGGGGAGCTGTTTTTT.

V usage is TRBV18 and J usage is TRBJ1-3; D remains ambiguous. This CDR3 region has 13 residues. Germline CDR1 reads KGHSH; CDR2 reads LQKENI. Between the trimmed V and J ends, which lost 8 bases and 2 bases, there was a span of 10 bases. The CDR3 coding sequence is TGTGCCAGCGTCGAATGGGCTGGAAACACCATATATTTT. As protein: CASVEWAGNTIYF.

The chain uses TRBV30 and TRBJ2-2; the match to TRBD2 covers 10 bases. With V trimmed by 5 bases and J by 1 base, 7 bases remained unmatched. Germline V gene data show CDR1 as GTSNPN and CDR2 as SVGIG (reference sequence). The CDR3 is made up of 16 amino acids. In DNA form, the CDR3 reads TGTGCCTGGGCCCCTGGGACTAGCGTGAACACCGGGGAGCTGTTTTTT. As protein: CAWAPGTSVNTGELFF.

The chain has TRBV10-3 and TRBJ1-1, with D tentatively TRBD1 (5 bases). From germline, CDR1 is ENHRY and CDR2 SYGVKD. This CDR3 region has 16 residues. V was pared by 10 bases and J by 7 bases, with 28 bases between. CDR3 nucleotides: TGTGCCACCGCGACCTGGGGGGGAGGCGATCCGATTGAAGCTTTCTTT. Protein product: CATATWGGGDPIEAFF.

The chain combines TRBV15 with TRBJ1-2; no clear D gene. Trimming removed 0 bases from V and 8 bases from J, with 16 bases in between. The germline gives CDR1 LNHNV, CDR2 YYDKDF (reference sequence). The CDR3 is 15 residues long. Here the CDR3 DNA reads TGTGCCACCAGCAGAGATATCGCGGGAGGAGGCGGCTACACCTTC. This translates into CATSRDIAGGGGYTF.

This clone was detected a few times. This sequence joins TRBV4-2 and TRBJ1-6; D not certain. The CDR3 extends over 14 amino acids. V lost 0 bases, J lost 5 bases, and 5 bases lay in between. Germline-derived CDR1 and CDR2 are LGHNA and YNFKEQ. The CDR3 sequence is CASSQEGNNSPLHF. The DNA of the CDR3 is TGTGCCAGCAGCCAAGAAGGTAATAATTCACCCCTCCACTTT.

The chain joins TRBV18 to TRBJ2-1, with D unresolved. Per germline, CDR1 KGHSH and CDR2 LQKENI. CDR3 length: 13 residues. Trimming cost V 3 bases and J 3 bases, with 6 bases left between them. CDR3 nucleotide sequence: TGTGCCAGCTCACCGAAGGACTACAATGAGCAGTTCTTC. Protein product: CASSPKDYNEQFF.

The gene calls are TRBV7-2 and TRBJ2-2, with 7 bases matching TRBD2. The J segment lost 2 bases and the V segment lost 5 bases, leaving 11 bases of the junction unmatched. The germline gives CDR1 SGHTA, CDR2 FQGNSA. CDR3 length equals 17 residues. The DNA for the CDR3 is TGTGCCAGCAGCCCCGGGCGAAGCGGGGTAAACACCGGGGAGCTGTTTTTT. Translation: CASSPGRSGVNTGELFF.

The chain uses TRBV11-3 and TRBJ2-3, with TRBD1 as a possible D gene (6 bases). V was trimmed by 5 bases and J by 0 bases, leaving 9 bases between them. There are 14 residues in the CDR3. CDR1 is SGHNT, CDR2 YENEEA, per germline. The DNA for the CDR3 is TGTGCCAGCAGCATTGGACAGAGCACAGATACGCAGTATTTT. Translated, it gives CASSIGQSTDTQYF.

This clone was counted once. V is TRBV27 and J is TRBJ1-5; D is possibly TRBD1 (6 bases). Germline CDR1 MNHEY, CDR2 SMNVEV (reference sequence). The CDR3 spans 13 residues. V was pared by 7 bases and J by 5 bases, with 12 bases between. CDR3 protein: CASILGGDQPQHF. In DNA, the CDR3 is TGTGCCAGCATCTTAGGGGGGGATCAGCCCCAGCATTTT.

This clone was observed a single time. The V gene is TRBV10-3, the J gene TRBJ1-1; D ambiguous. CDR1 and CDR2 from the germline V gene are ENHRY and SYGVKD. This CDR3 contains 13 residues. V lost 3 bases and J 2 bases, leaving 7 bases between the germline ends. In DNA, the CDR3 is TGTGCCATCAGTGAAGCCCCTAACACTGAAGCTTTCTTT. Translating gives CAISEAPNTEAFF.

The chain recombines TRBV10-3 with TRBJ2-2; 9 bases align to TRBD1. The length of the CDR3 is 14 residues. V dropped 4 bases and J dropped 5; count of bases not matched to a gene: 2. Germline lookup yields CDR1 ENHRY and CDR2 SYGVKD. The CDR3 is CAISGTGETGELFF. The CDR3 region has the DNA TGTGCCATCAGTGGGACAGGGGAAACCGGGGAGCTGTTTTTT.

This chain links TRBV7-9 with TRBJ2-7, with TRBD1 identical over 8 bases. CDR1 is SEHNR, CDR2 FQNEAQ, per germline (reference sequence). The CDR3 totals 15 residues. V dropped 5 bases and J dropped 1; count of bases not matched to a gene: 7. As DNA, the CDR3 is TGTGCCAGCAGCGTCCCGGGACAGGAATCCTACGAGCAGTACTTC. Its translation: CASSVPGQESYEQYF.

This chain's CDR3 is CASTPDRGGYGYTF. CDR3 DNA sequence: TGTGCCAGCACCCCGGACAGAGGGGGATATGGCTACACCTTC. This rearrangement joins TRBV5-6 to TRBJ1-2; weak D call: TRBD1 (6 bases). Per germline, CDR1 SGHDT and CDR2 YYEEEE. The CDR3 loop spans 14 amino acids. V was shortened by 6 bases and J by 5 bases, with 17 bases between the two germline ends.

V gene TRBV10-3 combines with J gene TRBJ1-2; tentative D call: TRBD1 (5 bases). The CDR3 loop spans 16 amino acids. In germline, CDR1 is ENHRY, CDR2 SYGVKD. The ends were cut back, 2 bases at V and 0 bases at J, with 13 bases in the middle. CDR3 bases: TGTGCCATCAGTGAGGTGTATAGGGGCGCTAACTATGGCTACACCTTC. As protein: CAISEVYRGANYGYTF.

The chain carries TRBV5-1 and TRBJ1-2; weak D call: TRBD1 (6 bases). Germline CDR1 reads SGHRS; CDR2 reads YFSETQ. Trimming shortened V by 4 bases and J by 1 base, and 17 bases separated the two germline ends. The CDR3 is 16 amino acids. The DNA for the CDR3 is TGCGCCAGCAGCCGCTGGGGACAACACCATAACTATGGCTACACCTTC. Its translation is CASSRWGQHHNYGYTF.

This clone was counted a single time. This sequence joins TRBV28 and TRBJ2-7, with TRBD1 as a possible D gene (6 bases). The CDR3 is made up of 14 amino acids. Trimming removed 6 bases from V and 2 bases from J, with 14 bases in between. Germline CDR1 MDHEN, CDR2 SYDVKM. CDR3 sequence (DNA): TGTGCCAGCAGACCGACAGGCGAGCCCTACGAGCAGTACTTC. This translates into CASRPTGEPYEQYF.

The rearrangement links TRBV2 to TRBJ1-6; D uncertain. V was cut by 2 bases and J by 6 bases, with 14 bases left in between. Germline V gives CDR1 SNHLY, CDR2 FYNNEI. This CDR3 is built from 16 residues. CDR3: CASSENSANLNSPLHF. CDR3 nucleotide sequence: TGTGCCAGCAGTGAAAACAGCGCGAACCTTAATTCACCCCTCCACTTT.

Notes on this clone: A much more abundant neighbour one base away suggests this may be a read error. Other DNA sequences in this specimen translate into the identical CDR3. This chain connects TRBV7-8 to TRBJ2-5; D gene unclear. V was trimmed by 3 bases and J by 5 bases, leaving 4 bases between them. The CDR3 length is 11 residues. CDR1 and CDR2 from the germline V gene are SGHVS and FQNEAQ. The CDR3 region has the DNA TGTGCCAGCAGCTTTGGGGAGACCCAGTACTTC. Protein product: CASSFGETQYF.

The chain couples TRBV7-8 to TRBJ2-2; a weak D match, TRBD2 (7 bases). V lost 5 bases, J lost 1 base, and 11 bases lay in between. CDR3 length equals 15 residues. CDR1 and CDR2 from the germline V gene are SGHVS and FQNEAQ. DNA for the CDR3: TGTGCCAGCAGCCGAGCGGGACAGAACACCGGGGAGCTGTTTTTT. The encoded protein is CASSRAGQNTGELFF.